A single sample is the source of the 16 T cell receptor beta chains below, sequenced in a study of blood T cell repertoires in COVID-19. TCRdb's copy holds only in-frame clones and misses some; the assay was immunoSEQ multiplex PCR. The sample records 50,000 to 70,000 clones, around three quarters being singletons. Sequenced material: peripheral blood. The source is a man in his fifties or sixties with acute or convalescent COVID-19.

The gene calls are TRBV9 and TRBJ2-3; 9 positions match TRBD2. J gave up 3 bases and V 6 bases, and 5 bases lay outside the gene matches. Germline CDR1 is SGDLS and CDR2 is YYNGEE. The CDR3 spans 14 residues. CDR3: CASNVAGGTDTQYF. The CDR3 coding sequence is TGTGCCAGCAACGTGGCGGGGGGGACAGATACGCAGTATTTT. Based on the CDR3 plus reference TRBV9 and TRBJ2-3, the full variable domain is DSGVTQTPKHLITATGQRVTLRCSPRSGDLSVYWYQQSLDQGLQFLIQYYNGEERAKGNILERFSAQQFPDLHSELNLSSLELGDSALYFCASNVAGGTDTQYFGPGTRLTVL.

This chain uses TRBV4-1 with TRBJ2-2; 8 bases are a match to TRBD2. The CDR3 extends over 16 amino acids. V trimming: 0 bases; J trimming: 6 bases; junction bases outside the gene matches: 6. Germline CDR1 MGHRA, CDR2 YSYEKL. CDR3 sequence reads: CASSQDAGGIAGELFF. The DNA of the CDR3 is TGCGCCAGCAGCCAAGATGCGGGGGGTATAGCCGGGGAGCTGTTTTTT.

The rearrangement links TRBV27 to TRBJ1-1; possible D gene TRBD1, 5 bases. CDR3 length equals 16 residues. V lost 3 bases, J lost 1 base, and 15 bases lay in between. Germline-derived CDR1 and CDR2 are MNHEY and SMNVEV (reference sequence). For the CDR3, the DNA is TGTGCCAGCAGTTTCTCTCTAAGGGGTGCGAACACTGAAGCTTTCTTT. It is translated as CASSFSLRGANTEAFF.

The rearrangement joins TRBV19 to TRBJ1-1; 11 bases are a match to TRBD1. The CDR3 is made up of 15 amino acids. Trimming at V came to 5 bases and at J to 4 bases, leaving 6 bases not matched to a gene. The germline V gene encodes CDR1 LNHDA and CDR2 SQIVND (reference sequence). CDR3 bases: TGTGCCAGTAGTTCCTCGGACAGGGGGCCCACTGAAGCTTTCTTT. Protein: CASSSSDRGPTEAFF.

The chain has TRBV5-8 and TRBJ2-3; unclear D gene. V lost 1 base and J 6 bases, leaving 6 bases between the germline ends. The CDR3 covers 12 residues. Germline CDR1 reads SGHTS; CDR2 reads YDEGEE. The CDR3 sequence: CASSLISDTQYF. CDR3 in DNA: TGTGCCAGCAGCTTGATTAGTGATACGCAGTATTTT.

The CDR3 nucleotides read TGTGCCAGCAGCCATCTTACAGGGGGCTCGGGTAAATTGTCCTCTGGGGCCAACGTCCTGACTTTC. Translation: CASSHLTGGSGKLSSGANVLTF. The gene calls are TRBV4-2 and TRBJ2-6; 9 positions match TRBD1. The CDR3 loop spans 22 amino acids. V trimming: 3 bases; J trimming: 0 bases; junction bases outside the gene matches: 18. The germline V gene has CDR1 LGHNA and CDR2 YNFKEQ.

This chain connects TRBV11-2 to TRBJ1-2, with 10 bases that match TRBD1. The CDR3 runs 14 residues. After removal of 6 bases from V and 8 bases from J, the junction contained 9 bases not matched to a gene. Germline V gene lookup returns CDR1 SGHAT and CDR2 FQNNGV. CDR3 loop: CASSSLGTGEGYTF. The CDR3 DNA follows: TGTGCCAGCAGTTCCCTCGGGACAGGGGAAGGCTACACCTTC.

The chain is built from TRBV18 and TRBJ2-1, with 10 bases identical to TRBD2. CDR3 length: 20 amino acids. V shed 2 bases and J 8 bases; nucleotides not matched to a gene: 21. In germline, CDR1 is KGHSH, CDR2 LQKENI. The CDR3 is CASSPNLDSLLAGEEDEQFF. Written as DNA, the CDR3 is TGTGCCAGCTCACCAAATTTGGACAGTCTGCTAGCGGGGGAAGAGGATGAGCAGTTCTTC.

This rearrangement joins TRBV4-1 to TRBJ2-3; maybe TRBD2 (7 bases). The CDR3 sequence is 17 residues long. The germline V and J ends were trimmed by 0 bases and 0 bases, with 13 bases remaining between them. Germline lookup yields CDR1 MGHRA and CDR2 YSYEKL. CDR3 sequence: CASSQEGGGLSTDTQYF. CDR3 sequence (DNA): TGCGCCAGCAGCCAAGAAGGCGGGGGCCTTAGCACAGATACGCAGTATTTT.

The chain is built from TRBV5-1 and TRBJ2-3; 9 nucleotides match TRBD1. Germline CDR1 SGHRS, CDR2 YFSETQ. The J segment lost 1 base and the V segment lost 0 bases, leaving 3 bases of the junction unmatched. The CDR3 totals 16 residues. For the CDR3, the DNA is TGCGCCAGCAGCTTGGCCGGGGACAGGGGCACAGATACGCAGTATTTT. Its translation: CASSLAGDRGTDTQYF.

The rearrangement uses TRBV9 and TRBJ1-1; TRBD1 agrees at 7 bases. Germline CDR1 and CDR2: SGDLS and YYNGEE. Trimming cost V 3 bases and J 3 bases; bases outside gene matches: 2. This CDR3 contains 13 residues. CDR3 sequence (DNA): TGTGCCAGCAGCGGACAGGGTCACACTGAAGCTTTCTTT. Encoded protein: CASSGQGHTEAFF.

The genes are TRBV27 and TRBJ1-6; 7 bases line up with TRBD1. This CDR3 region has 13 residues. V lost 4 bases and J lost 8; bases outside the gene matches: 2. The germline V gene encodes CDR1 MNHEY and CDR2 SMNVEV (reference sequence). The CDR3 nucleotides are TGTGCCAGCAGTTGGGACAGTTATTCACCCCTCCACTTT. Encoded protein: CASSWDSYSPLHF.

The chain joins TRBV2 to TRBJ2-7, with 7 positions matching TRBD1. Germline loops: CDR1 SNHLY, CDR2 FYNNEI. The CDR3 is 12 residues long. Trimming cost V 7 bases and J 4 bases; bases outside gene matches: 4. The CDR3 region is CASTTGLYEQYF. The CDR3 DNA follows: TGTGCCAGCACGACAGGGCTTTACGAGCAGTACTTC. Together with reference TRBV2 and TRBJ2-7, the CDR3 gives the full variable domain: EPEVTQTPSHQVTQMGQEVILRCVPISNHLYFYWYRQILGQKVEFLVSFYNNEISEKSEIFDDQFSVERPDGSNFTLKIRSTKLEDSAMYFCASTTGLYEQYFGPGTRLTVT.

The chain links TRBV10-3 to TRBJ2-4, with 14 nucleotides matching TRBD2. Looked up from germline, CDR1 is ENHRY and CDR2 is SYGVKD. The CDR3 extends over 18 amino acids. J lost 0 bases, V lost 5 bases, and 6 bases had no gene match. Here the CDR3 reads CAISPGTSGGVAKNIQYF. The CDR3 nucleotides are TGTGCCATCAGTCCCGGGACTAGCGGGGGAGTAGCCAAAAACATTCAGTACTTC.

The CDR3 here is CASSLRDGLVRHEQFF. CDR3 in DNA: TGTGCCAGCAGCTTAAGGGATGGACTAGTCCGGCATGAGCAGTTCTTC. The chain uses TRBV7-2 and TRBJ2-1; 7 nucleotides line up with TRBD2. V lost 2 bases to trimming and J lost 8 bases; unmatched junction nucleotides: 12. Germline V CDR1 and CDR2: SGHTA, FQGNSA. This CDR3 has 16 residues.

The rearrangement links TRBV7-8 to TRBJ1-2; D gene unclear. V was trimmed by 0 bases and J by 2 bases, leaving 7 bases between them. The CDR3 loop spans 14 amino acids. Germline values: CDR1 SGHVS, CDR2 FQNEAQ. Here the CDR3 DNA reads TGTGCCAGCAGCTTAGCCGGTTCGAACTATGGCTACACCTTC. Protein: CASSLAGSNYGYTF.